Each of the 26 T cell receptor beta chains below was sequenced from the same sample in a study of blood T cell repertoires in COVID-19. Sequencing was performed with immunoSEQ multiplex PCR; in TCRdb, only in-frame clones are kept and a portion is missing. In the table there are about 280,000 clones, 89% of which are singletons. Sequenced input: peripheral blood. Receptors were obtained from a man aged 50 or older with acute or convalescent COVID-19.

This chain links TRBV7-2 with TRBJ2-2; D gene ambiguous. Trimming removed 4 bases from V and 7 bases from J, with 7 bases in between. Germline CDR1 reads SGHTA; CDR2 reads FQGNSA. The CDR3 has 12 amino acids. The chain's CDR3 is CASSSSGGELFF. CDR3 DNA sequence: TGTGCCAGCAGCTCGTCAGGCGGGGAGCTGTTTTTT.

V is TRBV5-8 and J is TRBJ2-5; 10 positions agree with TRBD1. The ends lost 4 bases at V and 4 bases at J; junction bases unmatched: 7. Germline CDR1 SGHTS, CDR2 YDEGEE. This CDR3 region has 15 residues. CDR3 loop: CASSADRGRGETQYF. As DNA, the CDR3 is TGTGCCAGCAGCGCAGACAGGGGGCGTGGAGAGACCCAGTACTTC.

As regards this clone: This could be a read error, since a much larger clone is one nucleotide away. This rearrangement joins TRBV2 to TRBJ1-2; TRBD1 aligns across 9 bases. There are 13 residues in the CDR3. Germline values: CDR1 SNHLY, CDR2 FYNNEI. V was pared by 4 bases and J by 7 bases, with 4 bases of the junction left unmatched. This CDR3 is CASSVQGAAGYTF. CDR3 DNA sequence: TGTGCCAGCAGTGTACAGGGGGCGGCTGGCTACACCTTC.

The chain combines TRBV19 with TRBJ1-1; D remains unclear. V lost 7 bases, J lost 0 bases, and 15 bases lay in between. The CDR3 is made up of 15 amino acids. Looked up from germline, CDR1 is LNHDA and CDR2 is SQIVND (reference sequence). CDR3 in amino acids: CASKIHGEMNTEAFF. The CDR3 DNA reads TGTGCCAGTAAAATACACGGGGAAATGAACACTGAAGCTTTCTTT.

The rearrangement links TRBV6-5 to TRBJ2-4; 7 positions agree with TRBD2. V shed 8 bases, J shed 0 bases, and the junction held 1 base outside the gene matches. Looked up from germline, CDR1 is MNHEY and CDR2 is SVGAGI. The CDR3 has 13 amino acids. The CDR3 DNA follows: TGTGCCAGCTGGGGGGGAGCCAAAAACATTCAGTACTTC. It yields the protein CASWGGAKNIQYF.

The gene calls are TRBV7-6 and TRBJ2-1; TRBD2 is a possible D gene (5 bases). V was trimmed by 2 bases and J by 6 bases, leaving 11 bases between them. The CDR3 covers 14 residues. Germline V gives CDR1 SGHVS, CDR2 FNYEAQ. In DNA, the CDR3 is TGTGCCAGCAGCTTAAGACATGAGGGCAATGAGCAGTTCTTC. This gives the protein CASSLRHEGNEQFF.

This clone was recorded only once. The V gene is TRBV7-6, the J gene TRBJ1-1; D not resolved. The CDR3 totals 12 residues. V was cut by 4 bases and J by 7 bases, with 10 bases left in between. Per germline, CDR1 SGHVS and CDR2 FNYEAQ. The CDR3 nucleotides read TGTGCCAGCAGCTCCTACCTACGTGAAGCTTTCTTT. This sequence encodes CASSSYLREAFF.

J is TRBJ2-5 and V is TRBV20-1; D possibly corresponds to TRBD1 (5 bases). The germline V gene has CDR1 DFQATT and CDR2 SNEGSKA (reference sequence). The CDR3 has 15 amino acids. Deletions cut 3 bases from V and 1 base from J, with 15 bases between. CDR3 protein: CSASEGASIQETQYF. The CDR3, as DNA: TGCAGTGCTAGTGAAGGGGCTTCCATCCAAGAGACCCAGTACTTC.

The gene calls are TRBV10-3 and TRBJ2-7; the D gene is possibly TRBD1 (7 bases). This CDR3 is built from 15 residues. The ends were cut back, 2 bases at V and 6 bases at J, with 17 bases in the middle. CDR1 and CDR2 from the germline V gene are ENHRY and SYGVKD. This CDR3 reads CAISETDTRGVEQYF. The CDR3 DNA is TGTGCCATCAGTGAGACCGACACCAGGGGGGTCGAGCAGTACTTC.

The chain employs TRBV18 and TRBJ1-5; no reliable D call. V lost 3 bases, J lost 4 bases, and 10 bases lay in between. Germline V gene data show CDR1 as KGHSH and CDR2 as LQKENI. This CDR3 is 14 amino acids long. The CDR3 DNA reads TGTGCCAGCTCACCCCAGGCAATTAATCAGCCCCAGCATTTT. Translated, it gives CASSPQAINQPQHF.

The sample holds one count of this clone. V and J are TRBV3-1 (or the pseudogene TRBV3-2) and TRBJ1-4, with D tentatively TRBD1 (6 bases). The germline V and J ends were trimmed by 4 bases and 8 bases, with 11 bases remaining between them. Germline V gives CDR1 LGHDT, CDR2 YNNKEL (reference sequence). The CDR3 consists of 13 residues. The CDR3 reads CASSRGLREKLFF. CDR3 coding DNA: TGTGCCAGCAGCCGGGGGCTAAGGGAAAAACTGTTTTTT.

The rearrangement links TRBV9 to TRBJ2-7, with D unclear. Trimming removed 0 bases from V and 7 bases from J, with 11 bases in between. Germline V CDR1 and CDR2: SGDLS, YYNGEE. This CDR3 region has 13 residues. This CDR3 reads CASSVAWSGEQYF. The CDR3 DNA follows: TGTGCCAGCAGCGTAGCCTGGTCCGGGGAGCAGTACTTC.

The chain is built from TRBV21-1 and TRBJ2-7; the table's D call of TRBD2 was not tested on the DNA. TRBV21-1 counts as a pseudogene. The CDR3 is 15 residues long. The CDR3 DNA follows: TGTGCCAGCAGCATCTGCCGGGACTTCCCCTACGAGCAGTACTTC. It translates to CASSICRDFPYEQYF.

The chain has TRBV6-5 and TRBJ1-4; D gene uncertain. This CDR3 has 14 amino acids. Per germline, CDR1 MNHEY and CDR2 SVGAGI. Trimming stripped 7 bases from V and 4 bases from J, with 13 bases between. The CDR3 is CASTERGINEKLFF. The CDR3 DNA follows: TGTGCCAGCACCGAGAGAGGGATTAATGAAAAACTGTTTTTT.

The chain recombines TRBV4-1 with TRBJ2-3; tentative D call: TRBD2 (6 bases). This CDR3 is built from 16 residues. CDR1 is MGHRA, CDR2 YSYEKL, per germline. Trimming left V 4 bases short and J 0 bases short, with 14 bases between. The CDR3 coding sequence is TGCGCCAGCAGCCCGGCGGCGGGGCCGAGCACAGATACGCAGTATTTT. Amino acids: CASSPAAGPSTDTQYF.

This clone was counted once. V usage is TRBV5-1 and J usage is TRBJ2-3, with 7 bases lining up with TRBD2. Trimming removed 3 bases from V and 1 base from J; junction bases left unmatched: 8. The CDR3 consists of 16 residues. Germline V gives CDR1 SGHRS, CDR2 YFSETQ. The DNA for the CDR3 is TGCGCCAGCAGCTCCTCCGGCAGCGGGGGCACAGATACGCAGTATTTT. Amino acid sequence: CASSSSGSGGTDTQYF.

The chain is built from TRBV5-5 and TRBJ1-2; perhaps TRBD1 as D (5 bases). The CDR3 has 13 residues. Deletions cut 2 bases from V and 4 bases from J, with 9 bases between. Germline CDR1 is SGHKS and CDR2 is YYEKEE (reference sequence). The CDR3 region is CASSFDSLYGYTF. The CDR3 DNA reads TGTGCCAGCAGCTTTGACAGCCTCTATGGCTACACCTTC.

The rearrangement uses TRBV11-3 and TRBJ2-2; TRBD1 aligns across 7 bases. The V and J ends lost 5 bases and 3 bases, in that order; junction bases with no gene match: 6. The CDR3 sequence is 15 residues long. The V gene's germline CDR1 is SGHNT and CDR2 YENEEA. CDR3 protein: CASSNGQVHTGELFF. The CDR3, as DNA: TGTGCCAGCAGCAACGGACAGGTGCACACCGGGGAGCTGTTTTTT. The full variable domain, with the rest looked up from reference TRBV11-3 and TRBJ2-2, is EAGVVQSPRYKIIEKKQPVAFWCNPISGHNTLYWYLQNLGQGPELLIRYENEEAVDDSQLPKDRFSAERLKGVDSTLKIQPAELGDSAVYLCASSNGQVHTGELFFGEGSRLTVL.

This chain joins TRBV3-1 (or the pseudogene TRBV3-2) and TRBJ1-5; D is unresolved. CDR1 is LGHDT, CDR2 YNNKEL, per germline (reference sequence). The CDR3 is 13 amino acids. V was pared by 0 bases and J by 6 bases, with 6 bases between. The CDR3 protein is CASSQDISQPQHF. DNA for the CDR3: TGTGCCAGCAGCCAAGATATCAGTCAGCCCCAGCATTTT.

Details on this clone: Other DNA sequences from this sample encode an identical CDR3 as well. This chain connects TRBV9 to TRBJ2-5, with TRBD1 as a possible D gene (5 bases). V lost 3 bases, J lost 2 bases, and 8 bases lay in between. Germline CDR1 and CDR2: SGDLS and YYNGEE. CDR3 length: 13 residues. This CDR3 reads CASSGGLQETQYF. The CDR3 nucleotides read TGTGCCAGCAGCGGGGGCTTACAAGAGACCCAGTACTTC.

In DNA form, the CDR3 reads TGTGCCAGCAGCCCCTACGGCAGCGAAATCTATAATTCACCCCTCCACTTT. This sequence encodes CASSPYGSEIYNSPLHF. This chain connects TRBV9 to TRBJ1-6; D is uncertain. Trimming pared 4 bases from V and 3 bases from J, leaving 17 bases between. The CDR3 extends over 17 amino acids. Per the germline V gene, CDR1 is SGDLS and CDR2 is YYNGEE. The full variable domain, its missing parts supplied by reference TRBV9 and TRBJ1-6, is DSGVTQTPKHLITATGQRVTLRCSPRSGDLSVYWYQQSLDQGLQFLIQYYNGEERAKGNILERFSAQQFPDLHSELNLSSLELGDSALYFCASSPYGSEIYNSPLHFGNGTRLTVT.

V is TRBV27 and J is TRBJ1-4; D is undetermined. Trimming took off 4 bases at V and 6 bases at J, with 15 bases between the two ends. Per the germline V gene, CDR1 is MNHEY and CDR2 is SMNVEV (reference sequence). This CDR3 is built from 15 residues. The CDR3 loop reads CASSSTIGMYEKLFF. The CDR3 bases are TGTGCCAGCAGTTCGACGATCGGGATGTATGAAAAACTGTTTTTT.

The J gene is TRBJ2-3, the V gene TRBV29-1; D is ambiguous. The CDR3 has 12 amino acids. With 4 bases removed from V and 4 bases from J, the gap between germline ends came to 9 bases. Per germline, CDR1 SQVTM and CDR2 ANQGSEA. The CDR3 protein is CSVVFEADTQYF. The CDR3 nucleotides read TGCAGCGTTGTATTCGAGGCAGATACGCAGTATTTT.

This clone showed up just a few times. The V call is TRBV3-1 (or the pseudogene TRBV3-2), the J call TRBJ1-5; the D is unclear. Trimming left V 0 bases short and J 10 bases short, with 7 bases between. This CDR3 has 12 residues. Germline-derived CDR1 and CDR2 are LGHDT and YNNKEL (reference sequence). Here the CDR3 DNA reads TGTGCCAGCAGCCAAGAACGAGGTCCCCAGCATTTT. This codes for CASSQERGPQHF.

The chain links TRBV19 to TRBJ2-7; D may be TRBD2 (5 bases). Germline values: CDR1 LNHDA, CDR2 SQIVND (reference sequence). This CDR3 spans 13 amino acids. V was trimmed by 6 bases and J by 0 bases, leaving 9 bases between them. The DNA for the CDR3 is TGTGCCAGTAGCCCCGGACTCTCCTACGAGCAGTACTTC. This gives the protein CASSPGLSYEQYF.

This clone was picked up one time. This same CDR3 is encoded by further DNA sequences in the sample. The chain uses TRBV12-3 or TRBV12-4 and TRBJ1-2; 7 positions agree with TRBD1. Trimming took 3 bases from V and 7 from J; bases not matched to a gene: 5. The CDR3 totals 13 residues. This CDR3 reads CASSFGQGGGYTF. CDR3 in DNA: TGTGCCAGCAGTTTCGGGCAGGGGGGTGGCTACACCTTC.